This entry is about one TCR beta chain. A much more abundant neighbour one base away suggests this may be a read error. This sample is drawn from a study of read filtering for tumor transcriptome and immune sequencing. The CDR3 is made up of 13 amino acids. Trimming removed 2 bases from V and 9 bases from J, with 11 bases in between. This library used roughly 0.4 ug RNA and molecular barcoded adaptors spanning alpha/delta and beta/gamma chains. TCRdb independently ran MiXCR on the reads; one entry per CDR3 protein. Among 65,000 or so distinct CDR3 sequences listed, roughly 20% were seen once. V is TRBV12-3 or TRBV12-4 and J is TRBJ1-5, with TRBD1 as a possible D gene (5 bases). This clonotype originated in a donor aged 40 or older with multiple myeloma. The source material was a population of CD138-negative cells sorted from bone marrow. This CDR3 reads CASSLTGEGPQHF. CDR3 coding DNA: TGTGCCAGCAGTTTAACGGGGGAGGGGCCCCAGCATTTT.